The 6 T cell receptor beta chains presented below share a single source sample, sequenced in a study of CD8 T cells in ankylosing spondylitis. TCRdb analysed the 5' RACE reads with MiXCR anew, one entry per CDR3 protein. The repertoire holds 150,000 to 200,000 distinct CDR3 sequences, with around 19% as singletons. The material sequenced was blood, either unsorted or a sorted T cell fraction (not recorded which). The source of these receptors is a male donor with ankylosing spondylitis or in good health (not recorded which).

The CDR3 coding sequence is TGTGCCACGAGGGAGAGTGGAAACACCATATATTTT. This encodes CATRESGNTIYF. This chain links TRBV25-1 with TRBJ1-3; D not certain. V shed 10 bases and J shed 3 bases, with 10 bases lying between them. The CDR3 contains 12 residues. The germline CDR1 and CDR2 sequences are MGHDK and SYGVNS.

CDR3 sequence reads: CASTRGLAAGEQYF. The CDR3, as DNA: TGTGCCAGCACTCGGGGACTAGCGGCAGGCGAGCAGTACTTC. The V and J genes are TRBV2 and TRBJ2-7; 11 bases are shared with TRBD2. CDR1 is SNHLY, CDR2 FYNNEI, per germline. Germline trimming cut 7 bases from V and 6 bases from J; bases unmatched to any gene: 8. The CDR3 runs to 14 residues.

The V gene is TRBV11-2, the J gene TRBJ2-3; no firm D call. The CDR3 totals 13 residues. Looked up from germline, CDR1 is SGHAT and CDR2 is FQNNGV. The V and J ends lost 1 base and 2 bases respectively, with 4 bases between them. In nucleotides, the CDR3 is TGTGCCAGCAGCTTAGCGTACACAGATACGCAGTATTTT. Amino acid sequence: CASSLAYTDTQYF.

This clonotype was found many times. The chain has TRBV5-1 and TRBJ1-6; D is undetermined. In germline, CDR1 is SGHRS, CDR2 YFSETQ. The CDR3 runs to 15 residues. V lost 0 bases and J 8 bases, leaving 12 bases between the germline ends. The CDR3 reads CASSLGGPWDSPLHF. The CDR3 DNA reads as TGCGCCAGCAGCTTGGGAGGGCCGTGGGATTCACCCCTCCACTTT.

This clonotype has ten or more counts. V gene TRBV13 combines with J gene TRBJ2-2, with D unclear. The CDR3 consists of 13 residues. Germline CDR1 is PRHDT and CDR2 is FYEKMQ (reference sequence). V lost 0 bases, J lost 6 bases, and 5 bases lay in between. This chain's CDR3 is CASSLGGPGELFF. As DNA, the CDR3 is TGTGCCAGCAGCTTAGGTGGACCCGGGGAGCTGTTTTTT.

The CDR3 is CASSLPTGPSYEQYF. The CDR3 DNA follows: TGTGCCAGCAGTCTCCCGACAGGGCCTTCCTACGAGCAGTACTTC. The chain uses TRBV28 and TRBJ2-7, with 7 positions matching TRBD1. Per the germline V gene, CDR1 is MDHEN and CDR2 is SYDVKM. The CDR3 extends over 15 amino acids. Unmatched junction bases numbered 8, after V lost 5 bases and J lost 1 base.